Listed below are T cell receptor beta chains from one sample, sequenced in a study of blood T cell repertoires in COVID-19. The protocol was immunoSEQ multiplex PCR, while the TCRdb copy is restricted to in-frame clones and leaves out a portion. This sample has around 100,000 clones, with roughly 91% found just once. The sample taken for sequencing was peripheral blood. Source of these receptors: a human donor in a cohort sampled during active COVID-19. CDR3s include the opening cysteine and the closing phenylalanine or tryptophan. The D gene is left open where the match is weak. Some rows mark clone size as missing; the rest say once, few, many or name a class of expanded clone.

>TRBD1|TRBV5-5|TRBJ2-5|-
TGTGCCAGCAGCTTGCTGGACAGGTACTCAGGGACCCAGTACTTC
CASSLLDRYSGTQYF
>-|TRBV12-3/TRBV12-4|TRBJ2-3|-
TGTGCCAGCACCAGACTAGCAGATACGCAGTATTTT
CASTRLADTQYF
>-|TRBV7-3|TRBJ2-3|-
TGTGCCAGCAGCTTAGGCAGGAATAAGGATACGCAGTATTTT
CASSLGRNKDTQYF
>-|TRBV27|TRBJ2-1|-
TGTGCCAGCAGTAAAAGGGGACTTGTCAATGAGCAGTTCTTC
CASSKRGLVNEQFF
>-|TRBV12-3/TRBV12-4|TRBJ2-7|-
TGTGCCAGCAGGGAGAGCCAGTACGAGCAGTACTTC
CASRESQYEQYF
>-|TRBV7-9|TRBJ1-1|-
TGTGCCAGCAGCTCCCGGGACACGAACACTGAAGCTTTCTTT
CASSSRDTNTEAFF
>-|TRBV7-6|TRBJ1-4|-
TGTGCCAGCAGCCGGTTGGAGGGAACTGAAAAACTGTTTTTT
CASSRLEGTEKLFF
>TRBD2|TRBV25-1|TRBJ2-2|-
TGTGCCAGCAGTGCTTCTAGCGGGGTGACTGGGGAGCTGTTTTTT
CASSASSGVTGELFF
>-|TRBV3-1/TRBV3-2|TRBJ2-3|-
TGTGCCAGCAGACAGGCAGGGCCCACAGATACGCAGTATTTT
CASRQAGPTDTQYF
>-|TRBV27|TRBJ1-1|-
TGTGCCAGCAGCCGAGGGGGCACTGAAGCTTTCTTT
CASSRGGTEAFF
>-|TRBV7-6|TRBJ2-7|-
TGTGCCAGCAGCTTGGGGACTTTCTACGAGCAGTACTTC
CASSLGTFYEQYF
>-|TRBV28|TRBJ1-4|once
TGTGCCAGCAGCCCACCCACAGGGTTAGGGGAAAAACTGTTTTTT
CASSPPTGLGEKLFF
>TRBD1|TRBV4-3|TRBJ1-1|-
TGCGCCAGCAGCCAAGATTATCGTTCGGACAGGACTGAAGCTTTCTTT
CASSQDYRSDRTEAFF
>TRBD2|TRBV19|TRBJ2-1|-
TGTGCCAGTATGTTGGTAGCGGGAGGGCCTTCGACCAATGAGCAGTTCTTC
CASMLVAGGPSTNEQFF
>TRBD2|TRBV19|TRBJ2-3|-
TGTGCCAGTAGTATAGGAGGTACTAGCGGGAGGGCACCCACAGATACGCAGTATTTT
CASSIGGTSGRAPTDTQYF
>-|TRBV6-5|TRBJ1-5|-
TGTGCCAGCCTAGGGGGATATAGCAATCAGCCCCAGCATTTT
CASLGGYSNQPQHF
>TRBD1|TRBV28|TRBJ1-2|-
TGTGCCAGCAGGGTTGGGACAGCTAGGAACTATGGCTACACCTTC
CASRVGTARNYGYTF
>-|TRBV29-1|TRBJ1-1|-
TGCAGCGTTGTTACGAGGGCCATGAACACTGAAGCTTTCTTT
CSVVTRAMNTEAFF